These 25 T cell receptor beta chains originate from one sample sequenced in a study of blood T cell repertoires in COVID-19. Produced via immunoSEQ multiplex PCR; TCRdb's table is partial and in-frame only. The table includes roughly 100,000 clones, roughly 87% detected once. The source material was peripheral blood. These receptors originate from a human donor in a cohort sampled during active COVID-19.

The V and J genes are TRBV27 and TRBJ2-3, with a possible D match to TRBD1 (6 bases). The CDR3 is 15 amino acids. Germline-derived CDR1 and CDR2 are MNHEY and SMNVEV (reference sequence). V was trimmed by 0 bases and J by 1 base, leaving 8 bases between them. The CDR3 DNA follows: TGTGCCAGCAGTTTATCCTGGACAGGCACAGATACGCAGTATTTT. Its protein product is CASSLSWTGTDTQYF.

The V and J genes are TRBV6-5 and TRBJ1-2; 8 bases line up with TRBD1. This CDR3 is 15 amino acids long. The V segment lost 2 bases and the J segment 6 bases; nucleotides outside the gene matches: 8. The germline V gene encodes CDR1 MNHEY and CDR2 SVGAGI. The CDR3 coding sequence is TGTGCCAGCAGTTACCTCATAGGACAGGGTGATGGCTACACCTTC. It encodes CASSYLIGQGDGYTF.

In nucleotides, the CDR3 is TGTGCCAGTAGTATAGAGGGACAGGGCTCATATAGCAATCAGCCCCAGCATTTT. The encoded protein is CASSIEGQGSYSNQPQHF. The chain recombines TRBV19 with TRBJ1-5; 9 bases align to TRBD1. Germline-derived CDR1 and CDR2 are LNHDA and SQIVND (reference sequence). The CDR3 covers 18 residues. The V segment lost 0 bases and the J segment 0 bases; nucleotides outside the gene matches: 6.

The rearrangement uses TRBV14 and TRBJ1-2, with D tentatively TRBD1 (6 bases). Trimming removed 8 bases from V and 2 bases from J, with 12 bases in between. The V gene's germline CDR1 is SGHDN and CDR2 FVKESK. The CDR3 spans 13 residues. In DNA form, the CDR3 reads TGTGCCAGCGCTAGAGGACAGAACTATGGCTACACCTTC. Amino acid sequence: CASARGQNYGYTF.

This chain uses TRBV7-3 with TRBJ2-3; no clear D gene. The CDR3 spans 14 residues. V was trimmed by 5 bases and J by 0 bases, leaving 9 bases between them. The germline V gene has CDR1 SGHTA and CDR2 FQGTGA. The CDR3 loop is CASSHLGSTDTQYF. The CDR3 bases are TGTGCCAGCAGCCACCTTGGCAGCACAGATACGCAGTATTTT.

The chain links TRBV7-6 to TRBJ1-6; weak D call: TRBD1 (5 bases). Trimming cost V 0 bases and J 7 bases, with 19 bases left between them. Germline-derived CDR1 and CDR2 are SGHVS and FNYEAQ. This CDR3 is built from 18 residues. Here the CDR3 reads CASSLAYGFRGGNSPLHF. The CDR3 DNA is TGTGCCAGCAGCTTAGCGTACGGATTTAGGGGAGGCAATTCACCCCTCCACTTT.

The V and J genes are TRBV27 and TRBJ2-1; D is undetermined. CDR1 and CDR2 from the germline V gene are MNHEY and SMNVEV (reference sequence). The CDR3 loop spans 14 amino acids. Trimming shortened V by 8 bases and J by 0 bases, and 11 bases separated the two germline ends. CDR3 in DNA: TGTGCCAGCGGGCAGCAGAGCTCCTACAATGAGCAGTTCTTC. Translating gives CASGQQSSYNEQFF.

This clone was picked up one time. J is TRBJ2-1 and V is TRBV27; TRBD2 matches 7 bases. Germline V gene sequence: CDR1 MNHEY, CDR2 SMNVEV (reference sequence). V gave up 2 bases and J gave up 6 bases; unmatched junction bases: 1. This CDR3 has 13 amino acids. CDR3 in DNA: TGTGCCAGCAGTTTAGCGGGAGCCAATGAGCAGTTCTTC. Its protein is CASSLAGANEQFF.

V usage is TRBV27 and J usage is TRBJ2-7, with a possible D match to TRBD1 (5 bases). Germline CDR1 is MNHEY and CDR2 is SMNVEV (reference sequence). Trimming took 6 bases from V and 3 from J, leaving 18 bases between them. The CDR3 has 15 residues. The CDR3, as DNA: TGTGCCAGCAGCCTAGGGGCGGAAGGGCTCTACGAGCAGTACTTC. Its translation: CASSLGAEGLYEQYF.

The chain links TRBV5-6 to TRBJ2-4; 8 bases line up with TRBD1. After removal of 5 bases from V and 6 bases from J, the junction contained 7 bases not matched to a gene. Germline V lookup: CDR1 SGHDT, CDR2 YYEEEE. This CDR3 has 14 residues. The CDR3 protein is CASRRQGSGNIQYF. The CDR3 nucleotides read TGTGCCAGCAGGAGACAGGGGTCCGGAAACATTCAGTACTTC.

This chain links TRBV9 with TRBJ2-5, with D tentatively TRBD1 (5 bases). V was trimmed by 2 bases and J by 2 bases, leaving 7 bases between them. CDR1 is SGDLS, CDR2 YYNGEE, per germline. The CDR3 length is 13 residues. The CDR3 bases are TGTGCCAGCAGCGTGAGACAGCAAGAGACCCAGTACTTC. Its protein product is CASSVRQQETQYF. Full variable domain (missing parts from reference TRBV9 and TRBJ2-5): DSGVTQTPKHLITATGQRVTLRCSPRSGDLSVYWYQQSLDQGLQFLIQYYNGEERAKGNILERFSAQQFPDLHSELNLSSLELGDSALYFCASSVRQQETQYFGPGTRLLVL.

The V gene is TRBV21-1, the J gene TRBJ2-7; the table assigns TRBD2, which was not confirmed against the DNA. TRBV21-1 is a known pseudogene. This CDR3 is built from 17 residues. CDR3 in amino acids: CASSRSPPAEGPYEQYF. CDR3 in DNA: TGTGCCAGCAGCAGATCCCCACCCGCCGAGGGCCCCTACGAGCAGTACTTC.

The J gene is TRBJ2-5, the V gene TRBV7-3; 9 bases are shared with TRBD2. This CDR3 is built from 16 residues. Germline V gives CDR1 SGHTA, CDR2 FQGTGA. The trim removed 2 bases at V and 5 bases at J, leaving 9 bases unmatched. The CDR3 nucleotides read TGTGCCAGCAGCTTAGGGACTAGCCCTCGGGGCGAGACCCAGTACTTC. The encoded protein is CASSLGTSPRGETQYF.

The CDR3 is CATSREAGETQYF. In nucleotides, the CDR3 is TGTGCCACCAGCAGAGAAGCAGGGGAGACCCAGTACTTC. V usage is TRBV15 and J usage is TRBJ2-5; maybe TRBD1 (5 bases). Trimming removed 0 bases from V and 5 bases from J, with 7 bases in between. Germline assignment: CDR1 LNHNV and CDR2 YYDKDF (reference sequence). The CDR3 consists of 13 residues.

This chain links TRBV10-2 with TRBJ2-1; perhaps TRBD2 as D (5 bases). The CDR3 sequence is 15 residues long. Germline lookup yields CDR1 WSHSY and CDR2 SAAADI. Trimming took 6 bases from V and 3 from J, leaving 15 bases between them. This chain's CDR3 is CASRASGKSYNEQFF. CDR3 nucleotides: TGCGCCAGCAGGGCCTCGGGGAAAAGCTACAATGAGCAGTTCTTC.

V is TRBV7-2 and J is TRBJ2-1; TRBD1 might be the D (5 bases). This CDR3 spans 15 amino acids. With 0 bases removed from V and 9 bases from J, the gap between germline ends came to 15 bases. Looked up from germline, CDR1 is SGHTA and CDR2 is FQGNSA. The CDR3 DNA is TGTGCCAGCAGCTTAGCGGACCTAGAAAGGGGTGAGCAGTTCTTC. Translating gives CASSLADLERGEQFF.

V gene TRBV6-5 combines with J gene TRBJ2-3, with D possibly being TRBD2 (6 bases). V shed 7 bases and J shed 4 bases, with 15 bases lying between them. In germline, CDR1 is MNHEY, CDR2 SVGAGI. This CDR3 is built from 14 residues. CDR3 amino acids: CASKEGIGADTQYF. CDR3 DNA sequence: TGTGCCAGCAAGGAGGGGATCGGCGCAGATACGCAGTATTTT.

This sequence joins TRBV19 and TRBJ1-5; no firm D call. The length of the CDR3 is 15 residues. CDR1 LNHDA and CDR2 SQIVND come from the germline V gene (reference sequence). Deletions cut 9 bases from V and 2 bases from J, with 17 bases between. The CDR3 DNA reads TGTGCCAGCCTTGAGTGGGGAGCGGGCAATCAGCCCCAGCATTTT. It is translated as CASLEWGAGNQPQHF.

The rearrangement uses TRBV20-1 and TRBJ2-1, with 10 positions matching TRBD1. The CDR3 spans 15 residues. CDR1 DFQATT and CDR2 SNEGSKA come from the germline V gene (reference sequence). Unmatched junction bases numbered 5, after V lost 6 bases and J lost 0 bases. The CDR3: CSASWTGGSYNEQFF. The CDR3 nucleotides are TGCAGTGCCAGTTGGACAGGGGGCTCCTACAATGAGCAGTTCTTC.

The gene calls are TRBV6-5 and TRBJ1-5; no clear D. Looked up from germline, CDR1 is MNHEY and CDR2 is SVGAGI. V was trimmed by 5 bases and J by 4 bases, leaving 9 bases between them. The CDR3 spans 13 residues. In nucleotides, the CDR3 is TGTGCCAGCAGTCCGGGTCGAAATCAGCCCCAGCATTTT. Its translation: CASSPGRNQPQHF.

The chain links TRBV7-9 to TRBJ2-3, with 11 bases that match TRBD1. The CDR3 totals 15 residues. V gave up 3 bases and J gave up 4 bases; unmatched junction bases: 3. The germline CDR1 and CDR2 sequences are SEHNR and FQNEAQ (reference sequence). CDR3 in amino acids: CASSLGQGDADTQYF. The DNA of the CDR3 is TGTGCCAGCAGCTTGGGACAGGGGGACGCAGATACGCAGTATTTT.

This chain links TRBV7-9 with TRBJ1-5; TRBD1 aligns across 12 bases. V shed 5 bases, J shed 6 bases, and the junction held 8 bases outside the gene matches. Germline values: CDR1 SEHNR, CDR2 FQNEAQ (reference sequence). This CDR3 contains 16 residues. The CDR3 is CASSLSGQGAVQPQHF. CDR3 sequence (DNA): TGTGCCAGCAGCCTCTCGGGACAGGGGGCGGTTCAGCCCCAGCATTTT.

This chain connects TRBV29-1 to TRBJ2-7, with 8 positions matching TRBD1. CDR1 is SQVTM and CDR2 is ANQGSEA in the germline V gene. After removal of 4 bases from V and 5 bases from J, the junction contained 4 bases not matched to a gene. This CDR3 has 12 residues. The CDR3 region is CSVGQGPHEQYF. CDR3 nucleotide sequence: TGCAGCGTTGGACAGGGGCCCCACGAGCAGTACTTC.

V usage is TRBV21-1 and J usage is TRBJ2-2; TRBD1, as called in the table, went unchecked against the DNA. TRBV21-1 is a listed pseudogene. This CDR3 spans 18 amino acids. CDR3 sequence reads: CASSTTGARPTNTGELFF. CDR3 in DNA: TGTGCCAGCAGCACCACAGGGGCGCGGCCGACGAACACCGGGGAGCTGTTTTTT.

The gene calls are TRBV7-9 and TRBJ2-4, with D maybe TRBD2 (6 bases). Between the trimmed V and J ends, which lost 6 bases and 9 bases, there was a span of 15 bases. The CDR3 extends over 13 amino acids. Germline V CDR1 and CDR2: SEHNR, FQNEAQ (reference sequence). CDR3 amino acids: CASSTGVSGIQYF. CDR3 in DNA: TGTGCCAGCAGTACGGGAGTGTCGGGCATTCAGTACTTC.